The rows below give T cell receptor beta chains drawn from one sample of a study of blood T cell repertoires in COVID-19. Assay used: immunoSEQ multiplex PCR; TCRdb lists only in-frame clones, some missing. The table has about 460,000 clones, about nine tenths seen once. The sample consisted of PBMCs or T cells enriched from blood (not recorded which). All receptors derive from a woman aged 55-75 years who had recovered from COVID-19. CDR3s include the opening cysteine and the closing phenylalanine or tryptophan. The D gene is left open where the match is weak. A clone size is listed for some rows: how often the clone was seen (once, few, many), or a class if it is expanded.

j_call | v_call | d_call | clone_size | cdr3_aa | cdr3_nt
TRBJ1-3 | TRBV6-6 | - | - | CASSRWEGFSPSGNTIYF | TGTGCCAGCAGTAGATGGGAGGGTTTTTCTCCCTCTGGAAACACCATATATTTT
TRBJ1-4 | TRBV6-1 | - | - | CASSEMTGTTNEKLFF | TGTGCCAGCAGTGAAATGACAGGCACAACTAATGAAAAACTGTTTTTT
TRBJ2-4 | TRBV9 | - | - | CASSVEGQGKAKNIQYF | TGTGCCAGCAGCGTAGAAGGTCAGGGGAAGGCCAAAAACATTCAGTACTTC
TRBJ2-1 | TRBV18 | TRBD2 | few | CASSPKTSGGASEQFF | TGTGCCAGCTCTCCCAAGACTAGCGGGGGGGCCAGTGAGCAGTTCTTC
TRBJ1-6 | TRBV5-4 | - | few | CASSLDSNSPLHF | TGTGCCAGCAGCTTGGACAGTAATTCACCCCTCCACTTT
TRBJ2-5 | TRBV5-4 | TRBD1 | - | CASSLRDRGETQYF | TGTGCCAGCAGCCTCCGGGACAGGGGAGAGACCCAGTACTTC
TRBJ2-2 | TRBV5-1 | - | - | CASSLAPDGGRTGELFF | TGCGCCAGCAGCTTGGCTCCGGACGGGGGGCGGACCGGGGAGCTGTTTTTT
TRBJ2-1 | TRBV9 | TRBD2 | - | CASSVGRAGLAGGFSYNEQFF | TGTGCCAGCAGCGTAGGAAGAGCGGGACTAGCGGGGGGTTTCTCCTACAATGAGCAGTTCTTC
TRBJ2-2 | TRBV5-4 | - | - | CASSLAISSPGREELFF | TGTGCCAGCAGCTTGGCCATTTCGTCGCCAGGAAGAGAGGAGCTGTTTTTT
TRBJ2-5 | TRBV2 | - | - | CATHRQGLPQETQYF | TGTGCCACCCATAGACAAGGTCTGCCCCAAGAGACCCAGTACTTC
TRBJ1-5 | TRBV27 | TRBD1 | - | CASTPTKGARQPQHF | TGTGCCAGCACACCAACTAAGGGGGCGCGGCAGCCCCAGCATTTT
TRBJ2-2 | TRBV10-3 | - | once | CAISEFSPNTGELFF | TGTGCCATCAGTGAGTTCAGTCCGAACACCGGGGAGCTGTTTTTT
TRBJ2-5 | TRBV3-1/TRBV3-2 | - | - | CASSQIGVAETQYF | TGTGCCAGCAGCCAAATCGGGGTCGCCGAGACCCAGTACTTC
TRBJ1-1 | TRBV5-1 | TRBD1 | - | CASSFRTGVEAFF | TGCGCCAGCAGCTTTCGGACAGGGGTTGAAGCTTTCTTT
TRBJ2-1 | TRBV5-1 | - | - | CASSLEAGTYNEQFF | TGCGCCAGCAGCTTGGAGGCAGGTACCTACAATGAGCAGTTCTTC